Reported below is one T cell receptor beta chain. This sample was taken from a study of shared clonotypes between healthy human individuals. Assay: immunoSEQ multiplex PCR; the TCRdb copy retains only in-frame clones and omits some. Among roughly 700,000 clones listed, around 74% were seen once. The source material was memory CD4+ T cells sorted from blood. Subset of the sample: CD45RA-negative fraction. This TCR was sampled from a woman between 25 and 40 years old in good health.

The CDR3 loop is CASSIGGSSWNEQFF. CDR3 sequence (DNA): TGTGCCAGTAGTATAGGCGGGAGTAGTTGGAATGAGCAGTTCTTC. This rearrangement joins TRBV19 to TRBJ2-1, with 7 positions matching TRBD2. The CDR3 length is 15 residues. The V gene end was trimmed by 1 base and the J gene end by 7 bases; junction bases not matched to a gene: 7. Germline V gene data show CDR1 as LNHDA and CDR2 as SQIVND (reference sequence).